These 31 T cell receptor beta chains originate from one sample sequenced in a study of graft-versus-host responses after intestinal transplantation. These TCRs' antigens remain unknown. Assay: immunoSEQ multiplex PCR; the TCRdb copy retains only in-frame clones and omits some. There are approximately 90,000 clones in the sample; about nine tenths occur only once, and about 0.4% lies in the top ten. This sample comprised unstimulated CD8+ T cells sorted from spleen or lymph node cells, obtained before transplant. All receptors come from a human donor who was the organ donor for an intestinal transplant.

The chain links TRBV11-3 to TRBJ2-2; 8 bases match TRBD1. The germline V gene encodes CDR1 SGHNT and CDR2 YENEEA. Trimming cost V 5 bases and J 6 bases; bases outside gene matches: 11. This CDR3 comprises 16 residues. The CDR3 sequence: CASSPRTGKGSGELFF. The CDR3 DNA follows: TGTGCCAGCAGCCCACGGACAGGGAAGGGATCCGGGGAGCTGTTTTTT.

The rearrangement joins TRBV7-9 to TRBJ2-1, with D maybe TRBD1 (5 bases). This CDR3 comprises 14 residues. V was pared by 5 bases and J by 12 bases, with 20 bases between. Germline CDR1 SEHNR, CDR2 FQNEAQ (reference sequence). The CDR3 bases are TGTGCCAGCAGCCTGTCTCCGGACAATGAAGGGCAGTTCTTC. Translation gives CASSLSPDNEGQFF.

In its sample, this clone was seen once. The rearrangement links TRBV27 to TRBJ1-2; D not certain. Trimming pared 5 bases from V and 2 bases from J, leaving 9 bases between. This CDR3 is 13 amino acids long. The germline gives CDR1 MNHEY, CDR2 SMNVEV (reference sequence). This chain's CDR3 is CASSPQANYGYTF. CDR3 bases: TGTGCCAGCAGTCCTCAGGCGAACTATGGCTACACCTTC.

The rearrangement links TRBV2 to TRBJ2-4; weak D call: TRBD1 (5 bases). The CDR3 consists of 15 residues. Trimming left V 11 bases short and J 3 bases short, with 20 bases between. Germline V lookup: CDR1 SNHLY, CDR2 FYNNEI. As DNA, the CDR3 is TGTGCCGCGATCGGACAAGGGGAATACAAAAACATTCAGTACTTC. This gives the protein CAAIGQGEYKNIQYF.

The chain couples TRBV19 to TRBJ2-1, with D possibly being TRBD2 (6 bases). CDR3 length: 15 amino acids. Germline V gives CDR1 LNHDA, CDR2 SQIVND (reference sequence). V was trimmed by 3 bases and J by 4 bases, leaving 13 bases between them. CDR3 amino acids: CASSIVLAIYNEQFF. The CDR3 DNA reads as TGTGCCAGTAGTATTGTGCTAGCGATTTACAATGAGCAGTTCTTC.

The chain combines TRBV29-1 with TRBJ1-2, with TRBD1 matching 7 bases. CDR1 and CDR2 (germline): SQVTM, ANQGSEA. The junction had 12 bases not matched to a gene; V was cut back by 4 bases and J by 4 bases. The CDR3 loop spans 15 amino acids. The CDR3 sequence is CSVAQLFPGGYGYTF. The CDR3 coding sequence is TGCAGCGTTGCGCAGCTCTTTCCAGGGGGCTATGGCTACACCTTC.

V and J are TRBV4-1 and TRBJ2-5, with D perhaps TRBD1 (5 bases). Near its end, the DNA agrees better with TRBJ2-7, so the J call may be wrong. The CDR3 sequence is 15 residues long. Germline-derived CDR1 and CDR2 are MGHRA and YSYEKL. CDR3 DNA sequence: TGCGCCAGCAGCCAAGCAACAGGCAGGGCCTACGAGCAGTACTTC. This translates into CASSQATGRAYEQYF.

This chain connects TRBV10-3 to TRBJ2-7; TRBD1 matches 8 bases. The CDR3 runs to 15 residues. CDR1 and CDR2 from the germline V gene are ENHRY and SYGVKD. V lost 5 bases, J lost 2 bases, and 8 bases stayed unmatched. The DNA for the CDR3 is TGTGCCATCAGTCCGGACAGGGTGGAGACCTACGAGCAGTACTTC. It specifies CAISPDRVETYEQYF.

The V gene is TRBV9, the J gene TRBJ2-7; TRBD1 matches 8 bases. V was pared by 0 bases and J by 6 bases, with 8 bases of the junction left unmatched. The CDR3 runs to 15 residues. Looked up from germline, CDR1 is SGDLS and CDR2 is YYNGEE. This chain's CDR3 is CASSVGTGFLGEQYF. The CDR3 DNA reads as TGTGCCAGCAGCGTAGGGACAGGGTTTTTAGGCGAGCAGTACTTC.

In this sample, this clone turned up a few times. CDR3: CASSSSSSGANVLTF. In DNA, the CDR3 is TGTGCCAGCAGCTCTAGTAGTTCGGGGGCCAACGTCCTGACTTTC. V is TRBV7-9 and J is TRBJ2-6; the D is unclear. The germline CDR1 and CDR2 sequences are SEHNR and FQNEAQ (reference sequence). The CDR3 covers 15 residues. Trimming left V 4 bases short and J 4 bases short, with 11 bases between.

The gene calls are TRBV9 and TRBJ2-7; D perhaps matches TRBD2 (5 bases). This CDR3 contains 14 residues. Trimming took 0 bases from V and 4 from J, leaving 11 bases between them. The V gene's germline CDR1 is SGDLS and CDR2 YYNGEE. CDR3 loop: CASSVGRRGYEQYF. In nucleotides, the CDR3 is TGTGCCAGCAGCGTAGGCCGGCGCGGGTACGAGCAGTACTTC.

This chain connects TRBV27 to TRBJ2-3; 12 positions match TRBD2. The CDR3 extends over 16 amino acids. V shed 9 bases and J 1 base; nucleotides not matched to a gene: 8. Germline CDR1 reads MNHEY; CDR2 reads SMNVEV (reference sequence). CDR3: CARLARLAGGTDTQYF. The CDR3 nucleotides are TGTGCCAGATTAGCCCGACTAGCGGGGGGCACAGATACGCAGTATTTT.

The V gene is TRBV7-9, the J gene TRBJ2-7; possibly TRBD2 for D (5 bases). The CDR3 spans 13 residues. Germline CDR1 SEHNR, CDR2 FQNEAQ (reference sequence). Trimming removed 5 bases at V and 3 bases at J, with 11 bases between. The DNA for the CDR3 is TGTGCCAGCAGCGAGGGTCGGGTCTACGAGCAGTACTTC. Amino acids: CASSEGRVYEQYF.

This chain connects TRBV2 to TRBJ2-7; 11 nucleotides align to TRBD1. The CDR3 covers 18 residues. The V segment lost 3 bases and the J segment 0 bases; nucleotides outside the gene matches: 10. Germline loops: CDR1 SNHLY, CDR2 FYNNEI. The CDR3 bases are TGTGCCAGCAGTGACGGGGGACAGGGGGAATTCGGCTCCTACGAGCAGTACTTC. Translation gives CASSDGGQGEFGSYEQYF.

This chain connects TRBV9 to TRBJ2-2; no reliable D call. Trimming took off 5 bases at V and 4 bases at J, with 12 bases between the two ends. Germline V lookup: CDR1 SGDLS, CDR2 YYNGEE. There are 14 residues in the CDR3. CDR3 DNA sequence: TGTGCCAGCAGAGCTCCCGGGTCCACCGGGGAGCTGTTTTTT. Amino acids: CASRAPGSTGELFF.

The chain's CDR3 is CASSYSPGETNYGYTF. In nucleotides, the CDR3 is TGTGCCAGCAGTTACTCACCGGGGGAGACTAACTATGGCTACACCTTC. J is TRBJ1-2 and V is TRBV6-6; perhaps TRBD1 as D (5 bases). The CDR3 consists of 16 residues. V was clipped by 0 bases and J by 0 bases, with 11 bases between them. Germline V gene lookup returns CDR1 MNHNY and CDR2 SVGAGI (reference sequence).

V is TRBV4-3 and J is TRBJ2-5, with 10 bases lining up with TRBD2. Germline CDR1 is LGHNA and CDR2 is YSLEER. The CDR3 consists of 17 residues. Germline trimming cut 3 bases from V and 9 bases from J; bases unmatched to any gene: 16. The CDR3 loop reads CASSHTLGTSEGEAQYF. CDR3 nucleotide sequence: TGCGCCAGCAGCCATACCCTCGGGACTAGCGAGGGGGAGGCCCAGTACTTC.

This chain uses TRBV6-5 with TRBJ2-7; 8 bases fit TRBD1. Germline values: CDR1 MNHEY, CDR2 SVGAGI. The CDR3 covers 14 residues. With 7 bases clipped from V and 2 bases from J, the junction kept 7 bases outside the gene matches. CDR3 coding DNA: TGTGCCAGCAAGTACAGGGGACAGGCCTACGAGCAGTACTTC. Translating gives CASKYRGQAYEQYF.

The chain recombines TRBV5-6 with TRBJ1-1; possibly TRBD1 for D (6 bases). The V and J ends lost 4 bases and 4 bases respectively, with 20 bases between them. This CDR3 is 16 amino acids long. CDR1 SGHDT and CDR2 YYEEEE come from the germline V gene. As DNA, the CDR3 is TGTGCCAGCAGCCACCCCAGGACAGTATCGGGCACTGAAGCTTTCTTT. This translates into CASSHPRTVSGTEAFF.

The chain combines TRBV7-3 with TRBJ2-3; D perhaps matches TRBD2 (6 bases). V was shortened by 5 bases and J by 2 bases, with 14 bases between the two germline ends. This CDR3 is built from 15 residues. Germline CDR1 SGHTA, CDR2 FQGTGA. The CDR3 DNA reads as TGTGCCAGCAGCCCAAGGACGGGAGTCACAGATACGCAGTATTTT. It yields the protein CASSPRTGVTDTQYF.

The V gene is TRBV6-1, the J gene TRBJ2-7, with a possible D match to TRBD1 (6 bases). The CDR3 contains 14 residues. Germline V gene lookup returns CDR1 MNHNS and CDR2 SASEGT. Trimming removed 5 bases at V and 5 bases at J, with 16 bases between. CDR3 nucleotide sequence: TGTGCCAGCAGTTATGGAACAGGGAGAAACGAGCAGTACTTC. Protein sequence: CASSYGTGRNEQYF.

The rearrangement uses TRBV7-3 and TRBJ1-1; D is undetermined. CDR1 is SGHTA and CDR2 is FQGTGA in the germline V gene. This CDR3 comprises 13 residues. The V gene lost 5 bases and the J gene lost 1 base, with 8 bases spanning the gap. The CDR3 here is CASSNYPNTEAFF. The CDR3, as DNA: TGTGCCAGCAGCAACTACCCGAACACTGAAGCTTTCTTT.

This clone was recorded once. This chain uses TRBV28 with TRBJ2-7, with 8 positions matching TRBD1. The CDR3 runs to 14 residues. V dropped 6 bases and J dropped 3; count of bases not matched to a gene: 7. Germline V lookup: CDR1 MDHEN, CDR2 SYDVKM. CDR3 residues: CASSPTGENYEQYF. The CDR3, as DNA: TGTGCCAGCAGCCCGACAGGGGAAAACTACGAGCAGTACTTC.

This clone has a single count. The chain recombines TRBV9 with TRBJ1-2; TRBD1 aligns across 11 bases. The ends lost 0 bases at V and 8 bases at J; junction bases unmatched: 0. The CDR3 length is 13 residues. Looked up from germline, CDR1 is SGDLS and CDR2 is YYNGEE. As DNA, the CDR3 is TGTGCCAGCAGCGTAGGGACAGGGGGCGGCTACACCTTC. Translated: CASSVGTGGGYTF.

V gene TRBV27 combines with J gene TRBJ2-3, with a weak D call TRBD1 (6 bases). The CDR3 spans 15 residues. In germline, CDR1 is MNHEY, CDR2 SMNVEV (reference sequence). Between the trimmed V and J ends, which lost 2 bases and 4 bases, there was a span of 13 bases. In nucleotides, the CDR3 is TGTGCCAGCAGTTTACAGGGGTCCGCGGCAGATACGCAGTATTTT. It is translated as CASSLQGSAADTQYF.

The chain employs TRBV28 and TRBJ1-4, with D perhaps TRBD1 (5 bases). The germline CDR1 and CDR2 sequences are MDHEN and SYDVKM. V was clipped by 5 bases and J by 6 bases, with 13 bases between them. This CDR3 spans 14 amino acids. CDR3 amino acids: CASSGASTDEKLFF. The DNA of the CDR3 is TGTGCCAGCAGTGGGGCCTCAACGGATGAAAAACTGTTTTTT.

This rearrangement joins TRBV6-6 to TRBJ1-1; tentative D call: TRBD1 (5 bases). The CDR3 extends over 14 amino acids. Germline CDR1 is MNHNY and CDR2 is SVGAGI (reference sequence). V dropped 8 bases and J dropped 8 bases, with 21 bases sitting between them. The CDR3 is CASPNSGEGPEAFF. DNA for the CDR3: TGTGCCAGCCCAAACTCGGGAGAGGGGCCCGAAGCTTTCTTT.

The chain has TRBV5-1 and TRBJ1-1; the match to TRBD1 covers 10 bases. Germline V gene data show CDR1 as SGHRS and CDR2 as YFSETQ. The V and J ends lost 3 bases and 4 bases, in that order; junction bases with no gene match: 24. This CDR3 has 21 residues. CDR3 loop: CASSYHGTGESPGRTGTEAFF. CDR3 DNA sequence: TGCGCCAGCAGCTACCACGGGACAGGGGAATCCCCTGGCAGAACGGGCACTGAAGCTTTCTTT.

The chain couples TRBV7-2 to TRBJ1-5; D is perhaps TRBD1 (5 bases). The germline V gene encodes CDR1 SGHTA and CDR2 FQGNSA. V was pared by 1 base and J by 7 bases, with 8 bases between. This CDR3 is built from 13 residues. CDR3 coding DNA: TGTGCCAGCAGCTTAGGGGGGGTCCAGCCCCAGCATTTT. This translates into CASSLGGVQPQHF.

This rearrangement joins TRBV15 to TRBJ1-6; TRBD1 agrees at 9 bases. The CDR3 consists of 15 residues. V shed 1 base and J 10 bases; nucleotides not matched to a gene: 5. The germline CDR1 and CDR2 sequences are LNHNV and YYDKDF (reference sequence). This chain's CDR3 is CATSRAGTGLSPLHF. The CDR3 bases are TGTGCCACCAGCAGAGCCGGGACAGGGCTATCACCCCTCCACTTT.

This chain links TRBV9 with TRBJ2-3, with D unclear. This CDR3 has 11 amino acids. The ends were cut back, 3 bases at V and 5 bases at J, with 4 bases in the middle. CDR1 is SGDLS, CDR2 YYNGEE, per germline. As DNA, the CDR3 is TGTGCCAGCAGCGGTCAAGATACGCAGTATTTT. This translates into CASSGQDTQYF. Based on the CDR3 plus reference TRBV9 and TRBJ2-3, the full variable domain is DSGVTQTPKHLITATGQRVTLRCSPRSGDLSVYWYQQSLDQGLQFLIQYYNGEERAKGNILERFSAQQFPDLHSELNLSSLELGDSALYFCASSGQDTQYFGPGTRLTVL.